A selection of T cell receptor beta chains follows, all from one sample in a study of T cells in Graves' hyperthyroidism and ophthalmopathy. Using its own MiXCR run on the multiplex PCR reads, TCRdb lists one record per CDR3 protein. This table holds some 740,000 distinct CDR3 sequences, around 15% found once. Sample: blood. The receptor set was obtained from a woman under 30 with Graves' hyperthyroidism. Both conserved end residues are part of each CDR3. D genes are given only for firm matches. Clone size is given for some rows only: seen once, a few or many times, or a class if the clone is expanded.

V gene,clone size,J gene,D gene,CDR3 protein,CDR3 DNA
TRBV19,.,TRBJ2-3,TRBD2,CASATSGGTDTQYF,TGTGCCAGTGCTACTAGCGGGGGCACAGATACGCAGTATTTT
TRBV11-1,many,TRBJ2-7,TRBD2,CASSLRLAGMRGYEQYF,TGTGCCAGCAGCTTAAGACTAGCGGGAATGCGTGGCTACGAGCAGTACTTC
TRBV3-1,many,TRBJ1-1,TRBD1,CASSPGQVNTEAFF,TGTGCCAGCAGCCCGGGACAGGTGAACACTGAAGCTTTCTTT
TRBV30,many,TRBJ2-3,TRBD2,CAWSVSGRRDTQYF,TGTGCCTGGAGTGTGAGCGGGAGAAGAGATACGCAGTATTTT
TRBV2,many,TRBJ1-3,TRBD1,CASRTRGTGGNTIYF,TGTGCCAGCAGAACTAGGGGGACAGGCGGAAACACCATATATTTT
TRBV27,many,TRBJ1-1,.,CASSSPSGGGNTEAFF,TGTGCCAGCAGTTCCCCCTCAGGCGGGGGCAACACTGAAGCTTTCTTT
TRBV3-1,few,TRBJ1-3,.,CASSGLQGSGNTIYF,TGTGCCAGCAGCGGATTGCAGGGTTCTGGAAACACCATATATTTT
TRBV20-1,few,TRBJ1-5,TRBD1,CSARSRYRGSVDNQPQHF,TGCAGTGCTAGGAGTCGGTACAGGGGATCGGTTGACAATCAGCCCCAGCATTTT
TRBV3-1,many,TRBJ2-1,.,CASSQTNEQFF,TGTGCCAGCAGCCAGACAAATGAGCAGTTCTTC
TRBV6-1,.,TRBJ2-2,.,CASSPWGRRDAGELFF,TGTGCCAGCAGTCCCTGGGGGCGGCGGGATGCCGGGGAGCTGTTTTTT
TRBV10-3,few,TRBJ2-3,TRBD2,CAISESNLITSGYTDTQYF,TGTGCCATCAGTGAGTCGAATCTTATAACTAGCGGATACACAGATACGCAGTATTTT
TRBV12-3/TRBV12-4,few,TRBJ1-2,.,CASSVGAGSNGYTF,TGTGCCAGCAGTGTCGGGGCAGGGAGTAACGGCTACACCTTC
TRBV2,.,TRBJ2-3,TRBD2,CASSGAPLAGPGTDTQYF,TGTGCCAGCAGTGGAGCCCCCCTAGCGGGTCCTGGTACAGATACGCAGTATTTT
TRBV20-1,many,TRBJ2-7,.,CSAWDGSYEQYF,TGCAGTGCCTGGGACGGCTCCTACGAGCAGTACTTC
TRBV5-8,many,TRBJ2-1,TRBD1,CASSSYGTGYYEQFF,TGTGCCAGCAGCTCTTACGGGACAGGTTATTATGAGCAGTTCTTC
TRBV12-3/TRBV12-4,few,TRBJ2-7,.,CASSYRDSYHPYF,TGTGCCAGCAGTTACCGGGACTCCTATCACCCGTACTTC
TRBV6-2/TRBV6-3,.,TRBJ1-1,TRBD1,CASSSGSTGGLTEAFF,TGTGCCAGCAGTTCAGGGTCGACAGGGGGCTTGACTGAAGCTTTCTTT
TRBV13,many,TRBJ2-7,.,CASSSRGEGDEQYF,TGTGCCAGCAGCTCCCGAGGGGAAGGGGACGAGCAGTACTTC
TRBV30,many,TRBJ2-7,.,CAWSFQGGNEQYF,TGTGCCTGGAGTTTCCAGGGCGGTAACGAGCAGTACTTC
TRBV14,few,TRBJ2-2,TRBD2,CASSQRTSGTGELFF,TGTGCCAGCAGCCAGAGGACTAGCGGAACCGGGGAGCTGTTTTTT
TRBV3-1,.,TRBJ2-1,TRBD2,CASSQDYPPSGAYNEQFF,TGTGCCAGCAGCCAAGATTACCCACCCAGCGGGGCTTACAATGAGCAGTTCTTC
TRBV20-1,.,TRBJ2-5,.,CSARDLRGLQETQYF,TGCAGTGCTAGAGACCTAAGGGGCCTCCAAGAGACCCAGTACTTC
TRBV2,many,TRBJ2-1,TRBD1,CASSEVEGDSSSYNEQFF,TGTGCCAGCAGTGAAGTTGAAGGGGACAGTAGCTCCTACAATGAGCAGTTCTTC
TRBV4-3,.,TRBJ2-1,TRBD2,CASSQGSGRVDEQFF,TGCGCCAGCAGCCAAGGAAGCGGGAGGGTTGATGAGCAGTTCTTC
TRBV7-9,few,TRBJ1-3,.,CASSITSGILGNTIYF,TGTGCCAGCAGCATAACCTCTGGCATCCTCGGAAACACCATATATTTT
TRBV5-1,.,TRBJ2-7,TRBD1,CASSPGGRWSYEQYF,TGCGCCAGCAGCCCAGGGGGCAGGTGGTCCTACGAGCAGTACTTC
TRBV3-1,many,TRBJ2-7,.,CASSRAVLPYEQYF,TGTGCCAGCAGCCGTGCGGTTCTTCCCTACGAGCAGTACTTC
TRBV18,many,TRBJ2-7,.,CASRPTSSSYEQYF,TGTGCCAGCCGCCCGACCAGTAGTTCTTACGAGCAGTACTTC
TRBV18,many,TRBJ2-5,.,CASSPPPQETQYF,TGTGCCAGCTCACCACCCCCCCAAGAGACCCAGTACTTC